This TCR beta chain was identified during a study of blood T cells in healthy people across ages (dated by TCRdb to the mid-2010s). Regarding the complete study: Template switching captured roughly one uniquely barcoded TCR beta cDNA molecule per two T cells in model experiments. Using the same blood draw, the study looked at two additional independent replicas of 1 million unique cDNA reads for two donors, one aged 18 to 30 and the other aged 80 or older. Using deep sequencing normalized with unique cDNA molecular identifiers, the study measured how TCR beta repertoire diversity changes with age. To avoid experimental bias, donors of different ages were randomly spread across the sequencing lanes. The donors were split into four age groups: young (average around 17 years), middle-aged (roughly 40), aged (about 62) and long-lived (roughly 77).

The paper's findings and limits, for the study overall: Because donor CMV infection status was unknown, age-related changes in expanded clonotypes were potentially confounded. The long-lived group showed more naive CD4+ T cells, fewer expanded clones and increased TCR diversity than the aged group, suggesting age selection. The percentage of naive T cells measured by flow cytometry correlated strongly with observed TCR beta diversity. Conclusive comparison of naive and antigen-experienced compartments was prevented by the profiling of bulk unsorted PBMCs. Observed TCR beta diversity per million T cells fell roughly linearly with age, and a significant reduction was already apparent by age about 38. Estimates of total diversity based on one million sequenced T cells were regarded as lower bounds and as underestimates.

The library was made by 5' RACE. TCRdb shows the sequencer as Illumina HiSeq 2500. The second PCR ran for about 6 to 11 cycles and used a J-beta primer mix along with a sample-barcoded 5' primer. Each TCR beta cDNA molecule received a unique molecular identifier from a template-switch 5' adaptor carrying 12 random nucleotides. Each sample yielded at least 3 million CDR3-containing paired-end reads. First-strand cDNA synthesis was performed from all RNA using the Mint cDNA synthesis kit, with priming by a TRBC-specific oligonucleotide. Following uracil-DNA glycosylase treatment, a first 18-cycle PCR with universal primers M1SS and BC2_uni_R was performed on all cDNA. The paper's data handling went like this. Normalization of each sample was performed by random selection of 1 million high-quality reads, each carrying a distinct molecular identifier. Reads sharing molecular identifiers were discarded rather than binned into consensus sequences. MiTCR, set to a Q25 quality threshold and the strictest error-elimination algorithm, was used for CDR3 identification, clonotype clustering and error correction. A nonparametric unseen species model using Euler transformation provided a lower-bound estimate of total TCR beta diversity. TCRdb reanalyzed the raw reads on its own, using fastp at Q25 for trimming and MiXCR for clone calling, and kept in-frame beta chains. Here each entry gathers all rows of one CDR3 protein and keeps the most common genes and DNA. These V and J calls rely on TCRdb rather than the paper's analysis. Across this sample there are fewer than 1.5 million distinct CDR3 sequences, with 42% seen only once. The ten largest clones add up to less than 8% of the sample.

Donors were 39 systemically healthy Caucasian individuals from Russia aged roughly 6 to 90 years. Each donor gave about 9.7 milliliters of peripheral blood, drawn into EDTA-treated Vacutainer tubes. Ficoll-Paque density-gradient centrifugation was used to isolate PBMCs, with at least 7 million per sample. Trizol reagent was used to extract total RNA from PBMCs, with at least 6 micrograms per sample. The percentages of naive CD45RAhigh/CD27high T cells were determined by flow cytometry on a PBMC aliquot from every donor. This clonotype was detected only a few times. It has no known antigen specificity. No base quality values were provided; no much bigger clone lies one nucleotide off. The sequenced sample consisted of blood. The TCR sequence derives from a woman between 18 and 30 years old in good health.

The DNA sequence follows: TGTGCCAGCAGTTTTGACAGGCAATCTGAACATGGCTACACCTTC. It specifies CASSFDRQSEHGYTF. The sequence links TRBV12-3 or TRBV12-4 to TRBJ1-2; the D region possibly corresponds to TRBD1 (6 bases align). The CDR3, from cysteine to phenylalanine, totals 15 residues. Of all the DNA, just the CDR3 is kept, 45 bases in frame from base 1. The V and J ends are trimmed by 3 bases and 6 bases, leaving 17 bases between them.